This entry lists 18 T cell receptor beta chains sequenced from one sample in a study of blood T cell repertoires in COVID-19 (TCRdb year 2020). Libraries were constructed by the immunoSEQ multiplex PCR assay. Here the immuneACCESS table is served through TCRdb, limited to in-frame sequences with V and J called. Missing clones are a known gap in these copies; in checked studies unresolved V genes cover under half, and the rest lacks a known reason. For this sample there are over 400,000 clones; about nine tenths appear just once. The top ten clones comprise over 1.3% of the sample. What was sequenced was peripheral blood. The receptors come from a woman in her twenties or thirties with active or convalescent COVID-19.

This clone was found once. CDR3 in DNA: TGTGCCAGTAGTATACTCGGACAGGACCTAAATCAGCCCCAGCATTTT. Translation gives CASSILGQDLNQPQHF. The chain couples TRBV19 to TRBJ1-5, with TRBD1 matching over 7 bases. This CDR3 is 16 amino acids long. V gave up 2 bases and J gave up 4 bases; unmatched junction bases: 8. Per the germline V gene, CDR1 is LNHDA and CDR2 is SQIVND (reference sequence).

Concerning this clone: The identical CDR3 is also encoded by other nucleotide sequences in the sample. The genes are TRBV2 and TRBJ1-5, with 8 bases fitting TRBD1. CDR3 length: 15 residues. The germline gives CDR1 SNHLY, CDR2 FYNNEI. Trimming at V came to 4 bases and at J to 6 bases, leaving 8 bases not matched to a gene. CDR3 amino acids: CASSAGTGGRQPQHF. The CDR3, as DNA: TGTGCCAGCAGTGCTGGAACAGGGGGACGTCAGCCCCAGCATTTT.

This chain connects TRBV19 to TRBJ1-2; D is perhaps TRBD1 (5 bases). Germline values: CDR1 LNHDA, CDR2 SQIVND (reference sequence). V was pared by 2 bases and J by 8 bases, with 9 bases between. This CDR3 comprises 12 residues. As DNA, the CDR3 is TGTGCCAGTAGTATATCCCGACAGGGCTACACCTTC. Translating it yields CASSISRQGYTF.

As for this clone: The sample contains more than one DNA sequence encoding this CDR3. V usage is TRBV13 and J usage is TRBJ1-6; maybe TRBD1 (5 bases). The germline V gene encodes CDR1 PRHDT and CDR2 FYEKMQ (reference sequence). Trimming stripped 8 bases from V and 4 bases from J, with 9 bases between. This CDR3 spans 13 amino acids. The CDR3: CASRPGYNSPLHF. The CDR3, as DNA: TGTGCCAGCCGACCAGGGTATAATTCACCCCTCCACTTT.

The rearrangement links TRBV14 to TRBJ1-6; 10 positions agree with TRBD1. The CDR3 is 15 residues long. Germline V gene sequence: CDR1 SGHDN, CDR2 FVKESK. V shed 2 bases, J shed 9 bases, and the junction held 4 bases outside the gene matches. The CDR3 reads CASSQSGTGVSPLHF. The CDR3 nucleotides read TGTGCCAGCAGCCAATCCGGGACAGGGGTTTCACCCCTCCACTTT.

This chain connects TRBV19 to TRBJ1-2; 7 positions match TRBD1. The germline V gene encodes CDR1 LNHDA and CDR2 SQIVND (reference sequence). This CDR3 comprises 14 residues. After removal of 4 bases from V and 4 bases from J, the junction contained 6 bases not matched to a gene. The CDR3 loop is CASSTTGLGYGYTF. The CDR3 DNA reads TGTGCCAGTAGTACGACAGGGCTTGGCTATGGCTACACCTTC.

The V call is TRBV5-6, the J call TRBJ2-1, with D perhaps matching TRBD2 (6 bases). V was shortened by 5 bases and J by 4 bases, with 13 bases between the two germline ends. This CDR3 spans 14 amino acids. CDR1 is SGHDT and CDR2 is YYEEEE in the germline V gene. The CDR3 reads CASRAGTHYNEQFF. The CDR3 nucleotides are TGTGCCAGCAGGGCCGGGACTCATTACAATGAGCAGTTCTTC. The whole variable domain, filled in from reference TRBV5-6 and TRBJ2-1, reads DAGVTQSPTHLIKTRGQQVTLRCSPKSGHDTVSWYQQALGQGPQFIFQYYEEEERQRGNFPDRFSGHQFPNYSSELNVNALLLGDSALYLCASRAGTHYNEQFFGPGTRLTVL.

The J gene is TRBJ1-3, the V gene TRBV3-1 (or the pseudogene TRBV3-2); 8 bases agree with TRBD1. Germline-derived CDR1 and CDR2 are LGHDT and YNNKEL (reference sequence). The CDR3 loop spans 16 amino acids. V was pared by 4 bases and J by 0 bases, with 5 bases of the junction left unmatched. The CDR3: CASSPGQGSSGNTIYF. In DNA form, the CDR3 reads TGTGCCAGCAGCCCCGGACAGGGAAGCTCTGGAAACACCATATATTTT.

The CDR3 nucleotides read TGTGCCAGCAGTGAAGCTACACGGGGCAATCAGCCCCAGCATTTT. Its protein product is CASSEATRGNQPQHF. The chain has TRBV2 and TRBJ1-5; D is unresolved. The CDR3 consists of 15 residues. Germline CDR1 and CDR2: SNHLY and FYNNEI. V lost 0 bases and J 2 bases, leaving 8 bases between the germline ends.

This rearrangement joins TRBV4-1 to TRBJ1-4; the D is unclear. Germline loops: CDR1 MGHRA, CDR2 YSYEKL. CDR3 length: 16 residues. Trimming removed 0 bases at V and 4 bases at J, with 12 bases between. The DNA for the CDR3 is TGCGCCAGCAGCCAAGATCTGCGAAAGAGTAATGAAAAACTGTTTTTT. Translation: CASSQDLRKSNEKLFF.

This clone was recorded a few times. The chain joins TRBV7-8 to TRBJ1-2; weak D call: TRBD1 (6 bases). The germline V gene has CDR1 SGHVS and CDR2 FQNEAQ. The CDR3 sequence is 17 residues long. V lost 3 bases, J lost 0 bases, and 17 bases lay in between. The chain's CDR3 is CASSLLTGYPSNYGYTF. CDR3 DNA: TGTGCCAGCAGCTTGTTGACAGGCTATCCCTCTAACTATGGCTACACCTTC.

This chain links TRBV14 with TRBJ2-7, with 8 bases fitting TRBD2. The V gene end was trimmed by 7 bases and the J gene end by 1 base; junction bases not matched to a gene: 9. Looked up from germline, CDR1 is SGHDN and CDR2 is FVKESK. The CDR3 is 15 amino acids. DNA for the CDR3: TGTGCCAGCACAAGGAGCGGGAGTAGGTCCTACGAGCAGTACTTC. It yields the protein CASTRSGSRSYEQYF.

The V gene is TRBV2, the J gene TRBJ1-4; D possibly corresponds to TRBD1 (5 bases). Trimming took 6 bases from V and 5 from J, leaving 19 bases between them. The CDR3 extends over 16 amino acids. Looked up from germline, CDR1 is SNHLY and CDR2 is FYNNEI. The chain's CDR3 is CASRAPRQGENEKLFF. The CDR3 bases are TGTGCCAGCAGGGCCCCCCGGCAGGGCGAAAATGAAAAACTGTTTTTT. The entire variable domain, with the rest obtained from reference TRBV2 and TRBJ1-4, is as follows: EPEVTQTPSHQVTQMGQEVILRCVPISNHLYFYWYRQILGQKVEFLVSFYNNEISEKSEIFDDQFSVERPDGSNFTLKIRSTKLEDSAMYFCASRAPRQGENEKLFFGSGTQLSVL.

The chain links TRBV6-1 to TRBJ1-6; 7 positions agree with TRBD1. V lost 3 bases, J lost 6 bases, and 5 bases stayed unmatched. The germline gives CDR1 MNHNS, CDR2 SASEGT. The CDR3 runs 15 residues. This CDR3 is CASSELGTANSPLHF. CDR3 bases: TGTGCCAGCAGTGAGTTGGGGACAGCTAATTCACCCCTCCACTTT.

The CDR3 bases are TGTGCCAGCAGCCCATGGACAGGCGATAATGAAAAACTGTTTTTT. Translated, it gives CASSPWTGDNEKLFF. This chain connects TRBV7-9 to TRBJ1-4; 7 bases fit TRBD1. The length of the CDR3 is 15 residues. Per the germline V gene, CDR1 is SEHNR and CDR2 is FQNEAQ (reference sequence). V lost 5 bases to trimming and J lost 4 bases; unmatched junction nucleotides: 7.

The chain carries TRBV2 and TRBJ2-1, with D perhaps TRBD2 (5 bases). Germline CDR1 SNHLY, CDR2 FYNNEI. V dropped 7 bases and J dropped 5 bases, with 18 bases sitting between them. This CDR3 is built from 15 residues. Written as DNA, the CDR3 is TGTGCCAGCACGTTGGGAGAGGGCCGGAACAATGAGCAGTTCTTC. This encodes CASTLGEGRNNEQFF.

This chain joins TRBV5-5 and TRBJ1-1; D is unclear. There are 15 residues in the CDR3. Per germline, CDR1 SGHKS and CDR2 YYEKEE (reference sequence). Trimming shortened V by 2 bases and J by 4 bases, and 15 bases separated the two germline ends. CDR3 nucleotides: TGTGCCAGCAGCTTAGAGGCGTTACGGGGCACTGAAGCTTTCTTT. Its translation: CASSLEALRGTEAFF.

This chain links TRBV6-5 with TRBJ2-1; 8 bases fit TRBD1. The germline V gene encodes CDR1 MNHEY and CDR2 SVGAGI. The junction had 8 bases not matched to a gene; V was cut back by 2 bases and J by 8 bases. The CDR3 contains 15 residues. The CDR3 reads CASSYRSQGADEQFF. DNA for the CDR3: TGTGCCAGCAGTTACAGGAGTCAGGGGGCGGATGAGCAGTTCTTC.